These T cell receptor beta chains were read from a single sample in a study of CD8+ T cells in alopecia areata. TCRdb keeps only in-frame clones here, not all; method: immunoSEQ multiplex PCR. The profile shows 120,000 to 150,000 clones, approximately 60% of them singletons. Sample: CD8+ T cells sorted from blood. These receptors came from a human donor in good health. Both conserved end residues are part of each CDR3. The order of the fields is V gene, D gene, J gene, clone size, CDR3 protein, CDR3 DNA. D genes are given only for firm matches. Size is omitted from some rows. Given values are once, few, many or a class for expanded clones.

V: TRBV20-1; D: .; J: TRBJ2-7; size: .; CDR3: CSASKGFEQYF; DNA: TGCAGTGCTAGCAAAGGATTCGAGCAGTACTTC
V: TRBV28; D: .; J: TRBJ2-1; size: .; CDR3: CASSLSLVGLFF; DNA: TGTGCCAGCAGTTTGTCTCTCGTAGGTCTGTTCTTC
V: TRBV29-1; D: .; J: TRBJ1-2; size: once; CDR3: CSVEDREGQSF; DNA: TGCAGCGTTGAAGACCGGGAGGGCCAGAGCTTC
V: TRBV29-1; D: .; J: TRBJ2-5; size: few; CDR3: CSVDVWRGDVEETQYF; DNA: TGCAGCGTTGACGTCTGGAGAGGGGACGTCGAAGAGACCCAGTACTTC
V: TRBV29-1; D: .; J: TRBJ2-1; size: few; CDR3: CSVDTDSYNEQFF; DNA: TGCAGCGTTGATACGGATTCATACAATGAGCAGTTCTTC
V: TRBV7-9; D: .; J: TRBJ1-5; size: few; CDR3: CASSLGTAEPQHF; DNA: TGTGCCAGCAGCCTAGGGACTGCAGAGCCCCAGCATTTT
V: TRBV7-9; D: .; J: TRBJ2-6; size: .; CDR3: CASSLSEANVLTF; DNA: TGTGCCAGCAGCTTATCCGAGGCCAACGTCCTGACTTTC
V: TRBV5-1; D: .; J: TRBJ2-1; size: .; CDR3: CASSLAGTESSYNEQFF; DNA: TGCGCCAGCAGCTTGGCCGGGACCGAATCCTCCTACAATGAGCAGTTCTTC
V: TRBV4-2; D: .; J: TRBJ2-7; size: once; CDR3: CASSQDESSYEQYF; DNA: TGTGCCAGCAGCCAAGATGAGAGTTCCTACGAGCAGTACTTC
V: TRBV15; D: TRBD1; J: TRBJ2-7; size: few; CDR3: CATSRDRRQGLSSYEQYF; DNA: TGTGCCACCAGCAGAGACCGTCGACAGGGGCTCAGCTCCTACGAGCAGTACTTC
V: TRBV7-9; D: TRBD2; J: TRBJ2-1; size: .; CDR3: CATMGGKPYNEQFF; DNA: TGTGCCACCATGGGGGGGAAACCCTACAATGAGCAGTTCTTC
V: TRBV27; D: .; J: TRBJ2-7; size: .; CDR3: CASSLNGHPYEQYF; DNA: TGTGCCAGCAGTTTAAATGGACACCCCTACGAGCAGTACTTC
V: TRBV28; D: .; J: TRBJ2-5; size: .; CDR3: CASREIPQETQYF; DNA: TGTGCCAGCAGGGAGATTCCCCAAGAGACCCAGTACTTC
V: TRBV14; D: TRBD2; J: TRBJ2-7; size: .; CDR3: CASSQEVTSGKAHEQYF; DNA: TGTGCCAGCAGCCAAGAAGTCACTAGCGGGAAGGCCCACGAGCAGTACTTC
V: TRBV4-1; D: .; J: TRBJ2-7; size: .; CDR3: CASSQKQPTYEQYF; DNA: TGCGCCAGCAGCCAGAAGCAACCCACCTACGAGCAGTACTTC
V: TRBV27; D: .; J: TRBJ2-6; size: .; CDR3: CASSTRQIPGANVLTF; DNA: TGTGCCAGCAGTACAAGACAGATCCCTGGGGCCAACGTCCTGACTTTC
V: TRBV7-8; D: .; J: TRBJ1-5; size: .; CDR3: CASSGGGGYSNQPQHF; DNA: TGTGCCAGCAGCGGTGGAGGGGGGTATAGCAATCAGCCCCAGCATTTT
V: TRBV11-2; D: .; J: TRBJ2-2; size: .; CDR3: CASSFGPTGELFF; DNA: TGTGCCAGCAGCTTTGGTCCCACCGGGGAGCTGTTTTTT
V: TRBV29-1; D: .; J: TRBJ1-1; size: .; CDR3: CSVNTRTEAFF; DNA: TGCAGCGTCAACACTCGGACTGAAGCTTTCTTT
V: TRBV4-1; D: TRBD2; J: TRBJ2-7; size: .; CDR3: CASSLLAGGTYEQYF; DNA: TGCGCCAGCAGCCTACTAGCGGGAGGGACCTACGAGCAGTACTTC
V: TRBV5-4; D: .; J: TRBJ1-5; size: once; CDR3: CASSLVRGSSNQPQHF; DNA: TGTGCCAGCAGCTTGGTGCGGGGGTCAAGCAATCAGCCCCAGCATTTT
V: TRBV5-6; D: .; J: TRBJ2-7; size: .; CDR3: CASSLEYGSYEQYF; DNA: TGTGCCAGCAGCTTGGAGTACGGCTCCTACGAGCAGTACTTC
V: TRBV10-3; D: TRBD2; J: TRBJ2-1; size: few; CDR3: CAISDPGRANEQFF; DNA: TGTGCCATCAGTGACCCCGGGAGGGCCAATGAGCAGTTCTTC